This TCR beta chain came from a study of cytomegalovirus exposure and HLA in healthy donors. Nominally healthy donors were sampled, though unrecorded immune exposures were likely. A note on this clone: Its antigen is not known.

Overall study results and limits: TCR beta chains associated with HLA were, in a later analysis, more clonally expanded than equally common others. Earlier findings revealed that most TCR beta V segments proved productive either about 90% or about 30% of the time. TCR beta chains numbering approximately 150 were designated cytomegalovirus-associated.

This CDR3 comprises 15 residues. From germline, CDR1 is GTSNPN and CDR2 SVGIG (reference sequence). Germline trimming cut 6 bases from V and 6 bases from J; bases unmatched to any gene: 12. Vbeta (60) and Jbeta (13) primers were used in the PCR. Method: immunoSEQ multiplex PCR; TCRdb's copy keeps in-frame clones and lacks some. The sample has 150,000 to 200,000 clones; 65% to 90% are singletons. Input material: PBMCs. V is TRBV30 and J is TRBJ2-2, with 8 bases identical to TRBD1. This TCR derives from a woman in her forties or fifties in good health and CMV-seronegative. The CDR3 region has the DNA TGTGCCTGCTCGAGTGGACAGGGTCTCCCCGGGGAGCTGTTTTTT. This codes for CACSSGQGLPGELFF.